This T cell receptor beta chain was documented in a study of OX40 agonist ivuxolimab in advanced cancers. The protocol was immunoSEQ multiplex PCR, while the TCRdb copy is restricted to in-frame clones and leaves out a portion. Among some 74,000 clones listed, 90% were seen once. V shed 3 bases and J shed 9 bases, with 10 bases lying between them. This CDR3 comprises 13 residues. Germline V gene lookup returns CDR1 SGDLS and CDR2 YYNGEE. This chain uses TRBV9 with TRBJ1-6; TRBD1 is a possible D gene (6 bases). The input for sequencing was CD4+ or CD8+ T cells sorted from blood, taken in a trial of the OX40 agonist ivuxolimab. This TCR came from an adult with an advanced solid tumor such as melanoma, head and neck, liver or kidney cancer. The CDR3 spells CASSDRVGSPLHF. The CDR3 nucleotides read TGTGCCAGCAGCGACAGGGTGGGTTCACCCCTCCACTTT.